The 5 T cell receptor beta chains reported below all come from one sample, sequenced in a study of blood T cells in healthy people across ages. The use of a sample-barcoded 5' primer and a J-beta primer mix characterized a second PCR of roughly 7 to 12 cycles. In TCRdb, the 5' RACE reads were re-called with MiXCR into one record per CDR3 protein. The repertoire holds about 940,000 distinct CDR3 sequences, with 48% as singletons. Sequencing was carried out using blood. These TCRs come from a man in his thirties or forties in good health.

The table lists this clonotype with a few counts. This sequence joins TRBV15 and TRBJ2-6; D is possibly TRBD2 (5 bases). CDR3 size: 17 residues. With 7 bases removed from V and 1 base from J, the gap between germline ends came to 17 bases. Germline values: CDR1 LNHNV, CDR2 YYDKDF (reference sequence). CDR3 sequence reads: CATKPSERMSGANVLTF. In DNA form, the CDR3 reads TGTGCCACCAAGCCTTCTGAGCGGATGTCTGGGGCCAACGTCCTGACTTTC.

The chain recombines TRBV4-1 with TRBJ2-1; D gene uncertain. Per germline, CDR1 MGHRA and CDR2 YSYEKL. The CDR3 has 11 amino acids. Trimming removed 1 base from V and 12 bases from J, with 7 bases in between. Written as DNA, the CDR3 is TGCGCCAGCAGCCAAGGGCCTAGGCAGTTCTTC. Protein: CASSQGPRQFF.

In this sample, this clonotype turned up a few times. This chain's CDR3 is CSASPAALLDTQYF. DNA for the CDR3: TGCAGTGCTAGTCCGGCAGCCCTCTTGGATACGCAGTATTTT. The chain is built from TRBV20-1 and TRBJ2-3; D is unclear. CDR3 size: 14 residues. Per germline, CDR1 DFQATT and CDR2 SNEGSKA (reference sequence). V dropped 3 bases and J dropped 6 bases, with 16 bases sitting between them.

The gene calls are TRBV12-3 or TRBV12-4 and TRBJ2-7; D is ambiguous. This CDR3 comprises 13 residues. V lost 4 bases and J lost 5, with 12 bases in between. This chain's CDR3 is CASSSSGLHEQYF. DNA for the CDR3: TGTGCCAGCAGTTCATCGGGTTTACACGAGCAGTACTTC.

The J gene is TRBJ2-2, the V gene TRBV5-1; D gene uncertain. Germline V lookup: CDR1 SGHRS, CDR2 YFSETQ. Trimming removed 2 bases at V and 4 bases at J, with 9 bases between. This CDR3 is built from 14 residues. CDR3 protein: CASSFGDTTGELFF. CDR3 sequence (DNA): TGCGCCAGCAGCTTTGGTGACACCACCGGGGAGCTGTTTTTT.